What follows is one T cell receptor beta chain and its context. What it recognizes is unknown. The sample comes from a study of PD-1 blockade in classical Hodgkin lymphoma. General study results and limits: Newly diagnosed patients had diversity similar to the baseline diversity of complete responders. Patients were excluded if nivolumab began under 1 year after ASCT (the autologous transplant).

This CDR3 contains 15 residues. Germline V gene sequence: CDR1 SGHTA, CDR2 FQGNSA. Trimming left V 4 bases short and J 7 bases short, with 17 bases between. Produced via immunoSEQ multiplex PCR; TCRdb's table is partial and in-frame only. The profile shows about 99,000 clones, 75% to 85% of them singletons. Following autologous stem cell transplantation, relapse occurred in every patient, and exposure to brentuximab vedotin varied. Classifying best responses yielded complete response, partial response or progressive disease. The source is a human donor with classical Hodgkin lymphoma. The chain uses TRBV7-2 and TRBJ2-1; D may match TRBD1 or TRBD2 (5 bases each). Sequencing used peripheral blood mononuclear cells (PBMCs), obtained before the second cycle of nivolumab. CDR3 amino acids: CASSWDPTWGNEQFF. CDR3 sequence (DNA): TGTGCCAGCAGCTGGGACCCAACTTGGGGGAATGAGCAGTTCTTC.